Below are 6 T cell receptor beta chains sequenced from a single sample in a study of tumor and adjacent non-tumor tissue in lung cancer. The library came from three nested PCR rounds adapted from ARM-PCR protocols. TCRdb re-analysed the multiplex PCR reads in MiXCR, keeping a single row per CDR3 protein. The data contain about 80,000 distinct CDR3 sequences, about four fifths of them singletons. The template was RNA from unsorted bulk tissue. More than 3 cm separated this lung sample from the edge of the tumor. Sequencing was carried out using distant non-tumor lung tissue. All receptors come from a man between 60 and 75 years old with non-small cell lung cancer.

For this clonotype: One end of the junction is discordant with germline, which a read error may explain. This chain uses TRBV10-2 with TRBJ2-3; tentatively, D is TRBD1 or TRBD2 (5 bases each). CDR3 length: 15 amino acids. CDR1 WSHSY and CDR2 SAAADI come from the germline V gene. CDR3 DNA sequence: TGCGCCAGCAGTGAGTTAGGGGCTAGCACAAATACGCAGTATTTT. Translated: CASSELGASTNTQYF.

About this clonotype itself: At one end the junction does not follow the germline gene, possibly because of a read error. The genes are TRBV29-1 and TRBJ2-7; maybe TRBD2 (5 bases). CDR3 length equals 13 residues. Germline lookup yields CDR1 SQVTM and CDR2 ANQGSEA. As DNA, the CDR3 is TGTAGCGTTGGAGGCGGGCGCTCCTACGGGCAGTACTTC. Translation: CSVGGGRSYGQYF.

This clonotype turned up a few times. The V and J genes are TRBV6-6 and TRBJ2-7; TRBD1 matches 11 bases. This CDR3 spans 16 amino acids. Germline lookup yields CDR1 MNHNY and CDR2 SVGAGI (reference sequence). Trimming took 5 bases from V and 4 from J; bases not matched to a gene: 10. Here the CDR3 DNA reads TGTGCCAGCAGTCTCTTCAGCGGACAGGGGGCATACGAGCAGTACTTC. This translates into CASSLFSGQGAYEQYF.

The chain links TRBV11-2 to TRBJ2-7; D is possibly TRBD1 (6 bases). The DNA end is a closer match to TRBJ2-1, so the J assignment may be wrong. Germline V lookup: CDR1 SGHAT, CDR2 FQNNGV. The CDR3 is 16 residues long. CDR3 amino acids: CASNSRTAGSVYEQFF. The CDR3 nucleotides read TGTGCCAGCAACTCGAGGACAGCAGGGAGTGTCTACGAGCAGTTCTTC.

In the case of this clonotype: One junction end does not reproduce the germline sequence, and a read error may be involved. The CDR3 sequence: CARSFPRGAYEQYF. The CDR3 DNA reads as TGTGCCAGGAGTTTCCCACGGGGGGCCTACGAGCAGTACTTC. V gene TRBV6-5 combines with J gene TRBJ2-7; 7 nucleotides align to TRBD2. The CDR3 is made up of 14 amino acids. Germline V CDR1 and CDR2: MNHEY, SVGAGI.

Comments on this clonotype: The junction differs from germline at one of its ends, possibly a read error. The chain carries TRBV6-5 and TRBJ2-6; TRBD1 or TRBD2 may be the D gene (5 bases each). This CDR3 is built from 17 residues. Germline V gives CDR1 MNHEY, CDR2 SVGAGI. CDR3 region: CASSLVGASSGTNVQTF. For the CDR3, the DNA is TGTGCCAGCAGCCTAGTGGGAGCCAGCTCTGGGACCAACGTCCAGACTTTC.